These 8 T cell receptor beta chains originate from one sample sequenced in a study of spatial heterogeneity in lung cancer. Which antigens these TCRs recognize remains unknown. Study results and caveats: Tumor mutation count correlated with how many alpha and beta TCRs expanded intratumorally.

Time point meaning: sample taken at primary tumor resection. TCRdb redid the calling of the 5' RACE reads with MiXCR, one entry per CDR3 protein. The sample holds 4,000 to 5,000 distinct CDR3 sequences, about an eighth seen once. The source material was lung tumor tissue, sampled at surgery. The receptors were sampled from a male donor with early-stage non-small cell lung cancer.

This clonotype counts as medium-sized. The V call is TRBV10-3, the J call TRBJ2-7; TRBD2 matches at 13 bases. CDR1 ENHRY and CDR2 SYGVKD come from the germline V gene. This CDR3 spans 19 amino acids. J lost 3 bases, V lost 5 bases, and 16 bases had no gene match. The CDR3, as DNA: TGTGCCATCAGTTCACCAGTACTAGCGGGAGGGCCGATCAACTACGAGCAGTACTTC. Translated, it gives CAISSPVLAGGPINYEQYF.

This clonotype ranks as medium-sized. The genes are TRBV20-1 and TRBJ2-7; TRBD1 is a possible D gene (7 bases). V lost 2 bases and J 5 bases, leaving 19 bases between the germline ends. The CDR3 contains 15 residues. The germline V gene has CDR1 DFQATT and CDR2 SNEGSKA (reference sequence). The CDR3 nucleotides read TGCAGTGCTAGATTTGGAGGGACAGACGTTGACGAGCAGTACTTC. Protein: CSARFGGTDVDEQYF.

This clonotype was detected ten times or more. DNA for the CDR3: TGTGCCAGCAGCCGAAACAGGGGATTGTACAATGAGCAGTTCTTC. It yields the protein CASSRNRGLYNEQFF. The chain is built from TRBV7-2 and TRBJ2-1; 7 bases line up with TRBD1. The germline gives CDR1 SGHTA, CDR2 FQGNSA. V was pared by 5 bases and J by 4 bases, with 8 bases of the junction left unmatched. This CDR3 contains 15 residues. The whole variable domain, filled in from reference TRBV7-2 and TRBJ2-1, reads GAGVSQSPSNKVTEKGKDVELRCDPISGHTALYWYRQSLGQGLEFLIYFQGNSAPDKSGLPSDRFSAERTGGSVSTLTIQRTQQEDSAVYLCASSRNRGLYNEQFFGPGTRLTVL.

This clonotype is labeled medium-sized. V is TRBV20-1 and J is TRBJ1-1; perhaps TRBD1 as D (6 bases). The CDR3 extends over 16 amino acids. V was shortened by 2 bases and J by 4 bases, with 20 bases between the two germline ends. CDR1 is DFQATT and CDR2 is SNEGSKA in the germline V gene (reference sequence). The CDR3 bases are TGCAGTGCTAGATGGGGGGCTGGCCTCGATGGCACTGAAGCTTTCTTT. Encoded protein: CSARWGAGLDGTEAFF.

Ten or more counts support this clonotype. V gene TRBV5-5 combines with J gene TRBJ2-5, with TRBD2 matching 7 bases. The CDR3 is 15 residues long. Losses at the gene ends were 1 base for V and 1 base for J; bases not matched to a gene: 4. Germline CDR1 and CDR2: SGHKS and YYEKEE (reference sequence). CDR3 bases: TGTGCCAGCAGCTTGAGCGGGGACCGCCAAGAGACCCAGTACTTC. As protein: CASSLSGDRQETQYF. The variable domain in full, completed from reference TRBV5-5 and TRBJ2-5, reads DAGVTQSPTHLIKTRGQQVTLRCSPISGHKSVSWYQQVLGQGPQFIFQYYEKEERGRGNFPDRFSARQFPNYSSELNVNALLLGDSALYLCASSLSGDRQETQYFGPGTRLLVL.

Relative to its sample, this clonotype is medium-sized (0.01 to 0.1%). The chain is built from TRBV12-3 or TRBV12-4 and TRBJ1-6; 12 nucleotides align to TRBD1. The CDR3 totals 15 residues. J gave up 9 bases and V 6 bases, and 6 bases lay outside the gene matches. The CDR3 nucleotides are TGTGCCAGCAGCTCCGGGACAGGGGGCAGTTCACCCCTCCACTTT. This encodes CASSSGTGGSSPLHF.

This clonotype occurred many times. This rearrangement joins TRBV27 to TRBJ1-5; D is uncertain. The CDR3 length is 13 residues. From germline, CDR1 is MNHEY and CDR2 SMNVEV (reference sequence). V shed 4 bases and J shed 3 bases, with 7 bases lying between them. The CDR3 DNA follows: TGTGCCAGCAGTTCGGGAAACAATCAGCCCCAGCATTTT. Its protein product is CASSSGNNQPQHF.

This clonotype came up many times. The rearrangement links TRBV7-2 to TRBJ2-5; 7 bases match TRBD2. Germline assignment: CDR1 SGHTA and CDR2 FQGNSA. V dropped 5 bases and J dropped 5; count of bases not matched to a gene: 8. This CDR3 is 14 amino acids long. CDR3 residues: CASSPAGSTETQYF. CDR3 coding DNA: TGTGCCAGCAGCCCAGCGGGGTCGACGGAGACCCAGTACTTC.